The following is a T cell receptor (beta chain) sequence with its context. Its antigen remains unknown. Researchers ran the PCR with 60 Vbeta and 13 Jbeta primers. Libraries were prepared by immunoSEQ multiplex PCR; TCRdb keeps only in-frame clonotypes and omits some of them. The sample consists of approximately 88,000 clones, 60% to 80% of them appearing once. The data originate from a study of cytomegalovirus exposure and HLA in healthy donors. Trimming stripped 4 bases from V and 4 bases from J, with 11 bases between. The CDR3 length is 13 residues. Study-level findings and limits: The study listed 164 cytomegalovirus-associated TCR beta chains.

This sequence originates from a man aged 50-60 years in good health and CMV-seropositive. The gene calls are TRBV5-3 and TRBJ1-2; D gene ambiguous. TRBV5-3 is marked as an open reading frame, function uncertain. The sequenced sample was PBMCs. DNA for the CDR3: TGTGCCAGAAGCCACCGGGGAGCCTATGGCTACACCTTC. This translates into CARSHRGAYGYTF.